This T cell receptor (beta chain) was found in a study of T-cell reconstitution after alpha-beta-depleted transplantation in children. Study observations and caveats: There were some patients whose high TCRbeta diversity at day 60 came from surviving recipient T cells and thymic progenitors. The origin of alpha-beta T cells about two months after transplant was reportedly several hundred expanded graft clones. T-cell counts and diversity at one year post-transplant came mainly from newly produced T cells.

A remark on this clonotype: What it binds is not known.

The CDR3 totals 15 residues. Unique molecular identifiers were used to barcode this TCRbeta library. TCRdb fed the PCR reads into MiXCR, producing one record per CDR3 protein. This table holds 330,000 or so distinct CDR3 sequences, roughly 8.2% found once. This receptor was taken from a female patient aged 2-9 years who had a stem cell transplant for Fanconi anemia, so the T cells may come from the graft donor. The sequenced sample was peripheral blood, obtained 360 days after TCRalphabeta/CD19-depleted stem cell transplant. The rearrangement links TRBV21-1 to TRBJ1-1; whether TRBD1, the table's D call, matches the DNA was not checked. TRBV21-1 is classified as a pseudogene. CDR3: CASSPGQGTSTEAFF. CDR3 nucleotide sequence: TGTGCCAGCAGCCCTGGACAGGGGACGAGCACTGAAGCTTTCTTT.